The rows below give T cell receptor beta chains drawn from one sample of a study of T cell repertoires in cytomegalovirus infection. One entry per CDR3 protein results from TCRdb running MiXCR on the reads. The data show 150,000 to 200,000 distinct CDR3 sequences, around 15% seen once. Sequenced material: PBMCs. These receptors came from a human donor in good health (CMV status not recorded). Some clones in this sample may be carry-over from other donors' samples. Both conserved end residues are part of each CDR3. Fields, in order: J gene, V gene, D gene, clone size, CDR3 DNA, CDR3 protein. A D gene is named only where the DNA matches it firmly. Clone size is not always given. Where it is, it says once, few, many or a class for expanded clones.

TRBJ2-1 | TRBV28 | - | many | TGTGCCAGCAGTTCCTTGACTATCGGGAACTCTTTTAGCTCCTACAATGAGCAGTTCTTC | CASSSLTIGNSFSSYNEQFF
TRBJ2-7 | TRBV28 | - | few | TGTGCCAGCAGTTTATCAGGCGAGCAGTACTTC | CASSLSGEQYF
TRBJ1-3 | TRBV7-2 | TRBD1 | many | TGTGCCAGCAGCAACAGGGGTTTCGCTGGAAACACCATATATTTT | CASSNRGFAGNTIYF
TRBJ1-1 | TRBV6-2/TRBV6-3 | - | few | TGTGCCAGCAGTTCCCCCATTGGGGGCAGGACTGAAGCTTTCTTT | CASSSPIGGRTEAFF
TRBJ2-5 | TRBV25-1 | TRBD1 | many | TGTGCCAGCAGTCACATGACAGGGAAAGGAGAGACCCAGTACTTC | CASSHMTGKGETQYF
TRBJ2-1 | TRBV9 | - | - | TGTGCCAGCAGCGTAGCCGCAAGCTCCTACAATGAGCAGTTCTTC | CASSVAASSYNEQFF
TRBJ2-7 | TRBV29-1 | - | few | TGCAGCGTTGTGAGGGCAGGGAGCTCCTACGAGCAGTACTTC | CSVVRAGSSYEQYF
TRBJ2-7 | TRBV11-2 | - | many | TGTGCCAGCAGCCCTGGGGGACGGGAGTCCTACGAGCAGTACTTC | CASSPGGRESYEQYF
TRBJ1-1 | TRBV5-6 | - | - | TGTGCCAGCAGCTATCTCGCGGAGGGGAGGGTAAACACTGAAGCTTTCTTT | CASSYLAEGRVNTEAFF
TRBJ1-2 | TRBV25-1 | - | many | TGTGCCAGCAGTGAAGTCAGGGCCTATGGCTACACCTTC | CASSEVRAYGYTF
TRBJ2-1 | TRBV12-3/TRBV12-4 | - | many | TGTGCCAGCAGCCTAACTCGGCACAATGAGCAGTTCTTC | CASSLTRHNEQFF
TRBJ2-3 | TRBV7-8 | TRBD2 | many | TGTGCCAGCAGCCCCTGGACTAGCGGGGCCAACACAGATACGCAGTATTTT | CASSPWTSGANTDTQYF
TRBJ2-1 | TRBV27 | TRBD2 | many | TGTGCCAGCAGTTGGGGTAGGGCGGGAGGGCTTTTCTTC | CASSWGRAGGLFF
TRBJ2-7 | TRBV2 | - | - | TGTGCCAGCAGTGAAGACATTTTCTACGAGCAGTACTTC | CASSEDIFYEQYF
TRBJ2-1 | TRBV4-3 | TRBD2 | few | TGCGCCAGCAGCCCGGGACTAGCGGGAACCGATGAGCAGTTCTTC | CASSPGLAGTDEQFF
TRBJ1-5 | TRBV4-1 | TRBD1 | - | TGCGCCAGCAGCCAAGATCCGGATGGCAGGGGGATACAGCCCCAGCATTTT | CASSQDPDGRGIQPQHF
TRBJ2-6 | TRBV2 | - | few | TGTGCCAGCAGTGACGGACGGGACTCCAACGTCCTGACTTTC | CASSDGRDSNVLTF
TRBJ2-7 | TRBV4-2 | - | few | TGTGCCAGCAGCCAGACAGTGACCTCCTACGAGCAGTACTTC | CASSQTVTSYEQYF
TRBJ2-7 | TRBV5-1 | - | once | TGCGCCAGCAGCTGGAAGGGGACGACCTACGAGCAGTACTTC | CASSWKGTTYEQYF
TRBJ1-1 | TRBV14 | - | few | TGTGCCAGCAGCCCTCATCGGGGGACTGAAGCTTTCTTT | CASSPHRGTEAFF
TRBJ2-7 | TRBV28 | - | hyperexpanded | TGTGCCAGCAGTTTATATGACTATAGGAACGAGCAGTACTTC | CASSLYDYRNEQYF
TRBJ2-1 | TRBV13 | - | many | TGTGCCAGCAGCGGCAGATCTAGTTTTGCCTACAATGAGCAGTTCTTC | CASSGRSSFAYNEQFF
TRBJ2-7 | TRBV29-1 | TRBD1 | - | TGCAGCGCCCTGGTACAGGGACAGAGTACAGCCGTGTACGAGCAGTACTTC | CSALVQGQSTAVYEQYF
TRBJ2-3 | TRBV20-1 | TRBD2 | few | TGCAGTGCTAGAAACCCCGATGCGGGGGTAAGAGATACGCAGTATTTT | CSARNPDAGVRDTQYF
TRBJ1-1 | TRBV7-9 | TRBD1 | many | TGTGCCAGCAGCCCTTCGGGACAGGGATGGAACACTGAAGCTTTCTTT | CASSPSGQGWNTEAFF
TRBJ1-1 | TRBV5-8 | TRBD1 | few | TGTGCCAGCAGCCCAGGGACAGGGGGCAGGAACACTGAAGCTTTCTTT | CASSPGTGGRNTEAFF
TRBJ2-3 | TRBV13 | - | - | TGTGCCAGCAGCCCCACAGGGACGGCAGATACGCAGTATTTT | CASSPTGTADTQYF
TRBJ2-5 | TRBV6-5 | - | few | TGTGCCAGCAGTTACTCGGGGGCAGGCTCTGGGGAGACCCAGTACTTC | CASSYSGAGSGETQYF
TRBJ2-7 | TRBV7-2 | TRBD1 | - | TGTGCCAGCAGCCTAGAGGCACAGGGGGCACATGAGCAGTACTTC | CASSLEAQGAHEQYF
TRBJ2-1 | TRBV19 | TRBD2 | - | TGTGCCAGTAGTATAACCCTAGCGGGGGACTCCTGCAATGAGCAGTTCTTC | CASSITLAGDSCNEQFF
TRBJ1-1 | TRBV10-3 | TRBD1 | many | TGTGCCATCAGGGGACAGGGGAAAAGCACTGAAGCTTTCTTT | CAIRGQGKSTEAFF
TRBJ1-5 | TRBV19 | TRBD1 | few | TGTGCCACCCAGGGGGGTTATCAGCCCCAGCATTTT | CATQGGYQPQHF
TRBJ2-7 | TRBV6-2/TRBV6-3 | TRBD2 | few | TGTGCCAGCAGTTACAGGGCGGGAGTCTACGAGCAGTACTTC | CASSYRAGVYEQYF
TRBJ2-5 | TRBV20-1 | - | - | TGCAGTGCTGGAGACGGTAAAGAGACCCAGTACTTC | CSAGDGKETQYF
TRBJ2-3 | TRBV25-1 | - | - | TGTGCCAGCAGTGACAGGGGTTACGGCACAGATACGCAGTATTTT | CASSDRGYGTDTQYF
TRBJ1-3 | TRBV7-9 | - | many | TGTGCCAGCAGCCTAACGCAGGGTTTTATCGGAAACACCATATATTTT | CASSLTQGFIGNTIYF
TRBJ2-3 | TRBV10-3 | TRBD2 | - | TGTGCCATCAGTACACTAGCGGGGGATAGCACAGATACGCAGTATTTT | CAISTLAGDSTDTQYF
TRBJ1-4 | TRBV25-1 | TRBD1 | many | TGTGCCAGCAGTGAATTGACAGGGAGGAGTGAAAAACTGTTTTTT | CASSELTGRSEKLFF
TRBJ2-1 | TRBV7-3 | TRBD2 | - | TGTGCCAGCAGCTTAACCAGCGGGGGAAACAATGAGCAGTTCTTC | CASSLTSGGNNEQFF
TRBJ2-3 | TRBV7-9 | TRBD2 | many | TGTGCCAGCAGCATTAGCGGGTCATTCACAGATACGCAGTATTTT | CASSISGSFTDTQYF
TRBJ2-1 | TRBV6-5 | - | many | TGTGCCAGCAGTTACTCGGGGCCACCGAGGGATGAGCAGTTCTTC | CASSYSGPPRDEQFF
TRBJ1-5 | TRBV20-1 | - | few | TGCAGTGCTAGAGATGGGGGCTCCAATCAGCCCCAGCATTTT | CSARDGGSNQPQHF
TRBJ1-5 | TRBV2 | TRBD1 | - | TGTGCCAGCGGCCGGGACAGGGGGCCGGGGAATCAGCCCCAGCATTTT | CASGRDRGPGNQPQHF
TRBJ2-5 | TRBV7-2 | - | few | TGTGCCAGCGGCGGAAGGGACATCCAAGAGACCCAGTACTTC | CASGGRDIQETQYF
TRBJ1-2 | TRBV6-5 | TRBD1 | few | TGTGCCAGCAGTTACCGGACAGGCGCGAATACCTTC | CASSYRTGANTF
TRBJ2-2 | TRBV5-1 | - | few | TGCGCCAGCATGTCTTTGAACACCGGGGAGCTGTTTTTT | CASMSLNTGELFF
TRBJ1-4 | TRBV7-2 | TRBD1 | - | TGTGCCAGCAGCTCCAATCCACAGGGGAAGCTGTTTTTT | CASSSNPQGKLFF
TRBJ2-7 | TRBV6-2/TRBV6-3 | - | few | TGTGCCAGCACCCCAACCTGGGGGGACTCCTACGAGCAGTACTTC | CASTPTWGDSYEQYF
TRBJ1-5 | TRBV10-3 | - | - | TGTGCCACCGGGGATCAGCCCCAGCATTTT | CATGDQPQHF
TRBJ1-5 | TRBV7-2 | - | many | TGTGCCAGCAGCTTAGTCTTTAATAGCAATCAGCCCCAGCATTTT | CASSLVFNSNQPQHF
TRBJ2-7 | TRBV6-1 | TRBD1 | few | TGTGCCAGCAGGGACCCGGGACAGTCGAACGAGCAGTACTTC | CASRDPGQSNEQYF
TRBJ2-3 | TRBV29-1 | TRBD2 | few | TGCAGCGCACTAGCGAAAGATACGCAGTATTTT | CSALAKDTQYF
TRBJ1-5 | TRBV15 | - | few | TGTGCCACCAGCACTCAGGCTAATCAGCCCCAGCATTTT | CATSTQANQPQHF
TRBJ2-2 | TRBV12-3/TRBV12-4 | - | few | TGTGCCAGCAGTTTGTCCCCGGGGCAGGGTAACGGGGAGCTGTTTTTT | CASSLSPGQGNGELFF
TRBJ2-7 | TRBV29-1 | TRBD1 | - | TGCAGCGCCCGAGGCGGGACAGGGGTTAACGAGCAGTACTTC | CSARGGTGVNEQYF
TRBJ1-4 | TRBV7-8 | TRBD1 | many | TGTGCCAGCAGCTTTGGAACAGGGGGGGAAAAACTGTTTTTT | CASSFGTGGEKLFF
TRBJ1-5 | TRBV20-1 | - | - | TGCAGTGTAGGGAAAGGGGTCAATCAGCCCCAGCATTTT | CSVGKGVNQPQHF
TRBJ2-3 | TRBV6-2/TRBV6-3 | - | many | TGTGCCAGCAGTTACTCCCGACTACCCACAGATACGCAGTATTTT | CASSYSRLPTDTQYF
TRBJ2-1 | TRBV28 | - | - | TGTGCCAGCAGTTTCTTGAGATACAATGAGCAGTTCTTC | CASSFLRYNEQFF